This T cell receptor beta chain was sequenced for a study of T cell responses to AZD1222 COVID-19 vaccine. TCRdb keeps only in-frame clones here, not all; method: immunoSEQ multiplex PCR. The repertoire has 130,000 to 150,000 clones, approximately 90% of them found once; the top ten carry 2.5% to 3%. V dropped 6 bases and J dropped 3 bases, with 6 bases sitting between them. The germline CDR1 and CDR2 sequences are SGHAT and FQNNGV. The CDR3 extends over 11 amino acids. The chain joins TRBV11-2 to TRBJ2-7, with a tentative D call TRBD2 (5 bases). The sequence was obtained from an adult in good health. The input for sequencing was peripheral blood, taken on day 0 of MenACWY control vaccination. The CDR3 is CASRSGYEQYF. CDR3 nucleotides: TGTGCCAGCAGAAGCGGCTACGAGCAGTACTTC.